The clone carrying this T cell receptor (beta chain) was found a few times. From germline, CDR1 is KGHDR and CDR2 SFDVKD. The CDR3 has 14 residues. V shed 9 bases, J shed 3 bases, and the junction held 7 bases outside the gene matches. This specimen belongs to a study of T cells in tumors after PD-1 blockade. Measured with immunoSEQ multiplex PCR; TCRdb has only the in-frame clones, and not every one. Of roughly 4,000 clones in the sample, around 70% were seen once. Material: tumor tissue, obtained before anti-PD-1 treatment. The genes are TRBV24-1 and TRBJ1-5; 7 bases align to TRBD1. The source is a human donor with basal cell carcinoma. DNA of the CDR3: TGTGCCACCCAGGGGGGCAGCATCAATCAGCCCCAGCATTTT. Its translation: CATQGGSINQPQHF.